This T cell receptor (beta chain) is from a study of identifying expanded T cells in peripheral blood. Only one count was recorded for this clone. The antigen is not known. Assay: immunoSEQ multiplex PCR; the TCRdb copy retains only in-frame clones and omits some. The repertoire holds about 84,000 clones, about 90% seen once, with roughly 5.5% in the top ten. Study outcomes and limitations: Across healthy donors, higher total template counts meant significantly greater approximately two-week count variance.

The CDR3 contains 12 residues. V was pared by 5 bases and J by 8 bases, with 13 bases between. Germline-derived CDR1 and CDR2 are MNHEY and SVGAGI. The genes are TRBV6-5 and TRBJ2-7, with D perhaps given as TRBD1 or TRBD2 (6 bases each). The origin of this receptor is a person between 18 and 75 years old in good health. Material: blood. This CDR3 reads CASSARGTQQYF. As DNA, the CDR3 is TGTGCCAGCAGTGCCCGGGGGACACAGCAGTACTTC.